The sample holds one count of the clone carrying this T cell receptor (beta chain). This record comes from a study of T cell changes during pregnancy in multiple sclerosis. Generated by immunoSEQ multiplex PCR, the TCRdb table keeps only in-frame clones and is missing some. The sample yields some 23,000 clones, 75% to 90% seen once. The sequence was obtained from a female donor in good health, enrolled as a control in a pregnancy study. The starting material was CD4+ T cells from peripheral blood mononuclear cells, obtained in the first trimester of pregnancy.

The CDR3 coding sequence is TGTGCCAGCAGCCAAGTCGATGGAGGGGTGGGGGAGCTGTTTTTT. It encodes CASSQVDGGVGELFF. The chain is built from TRBV4-2 and TRBJ2-2; tentatively, D is TRBD2 (6 bases). V lost 1 base and J lost 8, with 14 bases in between. CDR1 and CDR2 from the germline V gene are LGHNA and YNFKEQ. This CDR3 has 15 amino acids.